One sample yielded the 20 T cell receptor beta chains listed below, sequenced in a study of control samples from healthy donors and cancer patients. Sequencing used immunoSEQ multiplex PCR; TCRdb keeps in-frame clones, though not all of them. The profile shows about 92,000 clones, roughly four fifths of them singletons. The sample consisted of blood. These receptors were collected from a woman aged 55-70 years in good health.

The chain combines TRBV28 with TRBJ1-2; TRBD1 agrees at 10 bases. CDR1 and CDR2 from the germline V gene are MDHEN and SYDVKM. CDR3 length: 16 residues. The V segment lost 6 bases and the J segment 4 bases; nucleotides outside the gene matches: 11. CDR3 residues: CASSSYDRGRGYGYTF. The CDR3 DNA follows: TGTGCCAGCAGCTCATACGACAGGGGGCGAGGCTATGGCTACACCTTC.

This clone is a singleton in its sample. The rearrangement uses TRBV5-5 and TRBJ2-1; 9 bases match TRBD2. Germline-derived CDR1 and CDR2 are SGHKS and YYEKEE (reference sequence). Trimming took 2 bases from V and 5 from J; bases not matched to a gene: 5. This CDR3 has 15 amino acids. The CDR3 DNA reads TGTGCCAGCAGCTTCTTGATAGCGGGGGACAATGAGCAGTTCTTC. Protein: CASSFLIAGDNEQFF.

The CDR3 DNA reads TGTGCCAGTAGTATCGCAGCAACTAATGAAAAACTGTTTTTT. Translation: CASSIAATNEKLFF. The gene calls are TRBV19 and TRBJ1-4, with D uncertain. Trimming left V 3 bases short and J 0 bases short, with 5 bases between. This CDR3 comprises 14 residues. The germline CDR1 and CDR2 sequences are LNHDA and SQIVND (reference sequence).

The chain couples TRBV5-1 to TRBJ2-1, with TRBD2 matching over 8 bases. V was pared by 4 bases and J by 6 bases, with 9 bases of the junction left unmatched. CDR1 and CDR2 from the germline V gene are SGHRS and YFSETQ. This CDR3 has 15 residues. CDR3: CASSASGSIGNEQFF. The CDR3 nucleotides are TGCGCCAGCAGCGCAAGCGGGAGTATCGGCAATGAGCAGTTCTTC.

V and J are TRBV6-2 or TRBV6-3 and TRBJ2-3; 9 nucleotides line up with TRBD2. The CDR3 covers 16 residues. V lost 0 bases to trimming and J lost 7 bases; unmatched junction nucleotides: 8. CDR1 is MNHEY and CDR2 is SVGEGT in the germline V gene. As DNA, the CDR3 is TGTGCCAGCAGTTACTCGGAGGCGGGGGGGCCAAATACGCAGTATTTT. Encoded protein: CASSYSEAGGPNTQYF.

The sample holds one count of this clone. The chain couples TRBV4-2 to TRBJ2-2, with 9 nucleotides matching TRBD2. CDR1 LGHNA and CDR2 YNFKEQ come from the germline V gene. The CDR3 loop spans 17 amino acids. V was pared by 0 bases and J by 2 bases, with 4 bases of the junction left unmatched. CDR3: CASSQEVAGDNTGELFF. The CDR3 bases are TGTGCCAGCAGCCAAGAAGTAGCGGGAGACAACACCGGGGAGCTGTTTTTT.

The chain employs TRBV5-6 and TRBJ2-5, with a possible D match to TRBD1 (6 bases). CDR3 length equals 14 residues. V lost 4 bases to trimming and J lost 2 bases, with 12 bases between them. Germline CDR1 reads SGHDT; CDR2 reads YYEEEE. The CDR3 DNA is TGTGCCAGCAGCGGAACCAGGGGACAAGAGACCCAGTACTTC. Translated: CASSGTRGQETQYF.

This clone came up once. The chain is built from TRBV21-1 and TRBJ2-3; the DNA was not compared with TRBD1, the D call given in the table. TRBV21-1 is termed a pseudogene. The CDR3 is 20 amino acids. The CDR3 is CASSKWWGQGVPNGTDTQYF. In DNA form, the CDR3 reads TGTGCCAGCAGCAAGTGGTGGGGACAGGGTGTCCCCAACGGCACAGATACGCAGTATTTT.

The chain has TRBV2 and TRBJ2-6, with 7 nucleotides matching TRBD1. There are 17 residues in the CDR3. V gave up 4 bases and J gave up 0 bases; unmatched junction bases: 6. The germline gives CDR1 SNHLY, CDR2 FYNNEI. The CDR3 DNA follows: TGTGCCAGCAGTGGGACAGGTAGCTTCTCTGGGGCCAACGTCCTGACTTTC. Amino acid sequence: CASSGTGSFSGANVLTF.

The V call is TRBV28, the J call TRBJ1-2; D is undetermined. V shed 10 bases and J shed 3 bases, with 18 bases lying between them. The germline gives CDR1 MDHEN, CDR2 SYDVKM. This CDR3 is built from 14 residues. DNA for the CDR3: TGTGCCACTGGTGTACTACTCGGGGACTATGGCTACACCTTC. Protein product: CATGVLLGDYGYTF.

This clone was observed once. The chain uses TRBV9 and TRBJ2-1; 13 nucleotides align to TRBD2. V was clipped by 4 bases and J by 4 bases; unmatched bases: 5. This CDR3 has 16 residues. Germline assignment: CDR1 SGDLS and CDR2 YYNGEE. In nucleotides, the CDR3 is TGTGCCAGCAGCTCCCGGGGACTAGCGGGGTACAATGAGCAGTTCTTC. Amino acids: CASSSRGLAGYNEQFF.

CDR3: CASSLGMIEQFF. The CDR3 DNA reads as TGTGCCAGCAGCTTGGGCATGATTGAGCAGTTCTTC. The chain is built from TRBV7-9 and TRBJ2-1; D is ambiguous. The germline V gene encodes CDR1 SEHNR and CDR2 FQNEAQ (reference sequence). This CDR3 has 12 residues. Trimming removed 3 bases from V and 9 bases from J, with 9 bases in between.

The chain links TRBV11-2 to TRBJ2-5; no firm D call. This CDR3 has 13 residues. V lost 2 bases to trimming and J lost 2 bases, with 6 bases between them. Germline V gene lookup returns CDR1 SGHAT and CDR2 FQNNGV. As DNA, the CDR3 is TGTGCCAGCAGCTTAAGTACTCAAGAGACCCAGTACTTC. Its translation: CASSLSTQETQYF.

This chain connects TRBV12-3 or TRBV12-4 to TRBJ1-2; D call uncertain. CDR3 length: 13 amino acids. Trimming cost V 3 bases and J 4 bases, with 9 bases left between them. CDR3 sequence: CASSFPGGYGYTF. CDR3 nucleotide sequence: TGTGCCAGCAGTTTCCCGGGTGGCTATGGCTACACCTTC.

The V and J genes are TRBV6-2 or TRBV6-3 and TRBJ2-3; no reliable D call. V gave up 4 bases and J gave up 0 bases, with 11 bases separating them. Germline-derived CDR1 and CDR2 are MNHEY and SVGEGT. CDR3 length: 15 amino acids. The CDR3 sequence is CASSWFSSSTDTQYF. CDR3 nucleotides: TGTGCCAGCAGTTGGTTCAGCTCTAGCACAGATACGCAGTATTTT.

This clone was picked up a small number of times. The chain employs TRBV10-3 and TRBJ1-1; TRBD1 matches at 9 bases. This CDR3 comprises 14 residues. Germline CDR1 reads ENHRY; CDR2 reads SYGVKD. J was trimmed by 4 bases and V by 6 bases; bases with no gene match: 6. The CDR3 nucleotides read TGTGCCATCAGCGGGACAGGGAGGGCCACTGAAGCTTTCTTT. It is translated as CAISGTGRATEAFF.

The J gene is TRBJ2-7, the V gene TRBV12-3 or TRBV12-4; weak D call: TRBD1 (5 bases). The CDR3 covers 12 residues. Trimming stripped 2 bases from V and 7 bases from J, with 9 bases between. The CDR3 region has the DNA TGTGCCAGCAGTTTACTCAGGGATGAGCAGTACTTC. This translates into CASSLLRDEQYF.

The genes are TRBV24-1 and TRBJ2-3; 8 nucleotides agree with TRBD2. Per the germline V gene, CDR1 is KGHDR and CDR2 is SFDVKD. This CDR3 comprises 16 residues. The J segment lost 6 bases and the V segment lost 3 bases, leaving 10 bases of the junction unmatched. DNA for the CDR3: TGTGCCACCAGTGATACCGGGAGGGCGAGAGGGGATACGCAGTATTTT. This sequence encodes CATSDTGRARGDTQYF.

The CDR3 sequence is CASSLAPGYGYTF. The CDR3 DNA reads TGTGCCAGCAGCTTAGCCCCGGGCTATGGCTACACCTTC. The chain is built from TRBV7-9 and TRBJ1-2; D not resolved. The germline V gene has CDR1 SEHNR and CDR2 FQNEAQ (reference sequence). Trimming left V 0 bases short and J 4 bases short, with 6 bases between. This CDR3 contains 13 residues. Full variable domain (missing parts from reference TRBV7-9 and TRBJ1-2): DTGVSQNPRHKITKRGQNVTFRCDPISEHNRLYWYRQTLGQGPEFLTYFQNEAQLEKSRLLSDRFSAERPKGSFSTLEIQRTEQGDSAMYLCASSLAPGYGYTFGSGTRLTVV.

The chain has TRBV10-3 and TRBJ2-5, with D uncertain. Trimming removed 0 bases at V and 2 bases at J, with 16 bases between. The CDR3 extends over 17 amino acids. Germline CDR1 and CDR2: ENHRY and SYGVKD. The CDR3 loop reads CAISESKGLGSQETQYF. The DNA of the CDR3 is TGTGCCATCAGTGAGTCGAAAGGGTTGGGCAGTCAAGAGACCCAGTACTTC.